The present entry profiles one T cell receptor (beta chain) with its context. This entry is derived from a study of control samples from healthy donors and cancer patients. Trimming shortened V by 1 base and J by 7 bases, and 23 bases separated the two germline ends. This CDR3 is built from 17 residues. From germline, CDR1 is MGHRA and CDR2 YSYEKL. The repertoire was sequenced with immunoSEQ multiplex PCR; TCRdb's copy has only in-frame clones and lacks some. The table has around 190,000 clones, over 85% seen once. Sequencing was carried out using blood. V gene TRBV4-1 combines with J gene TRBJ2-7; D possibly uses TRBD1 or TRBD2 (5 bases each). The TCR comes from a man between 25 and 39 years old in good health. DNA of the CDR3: TGCGCCAGCAGCCAAGGGTTAGCGTTTGGGGGTTGGGGTGAGCAGTACTTC. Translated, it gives CASSQGLAFGGWGEQYF.